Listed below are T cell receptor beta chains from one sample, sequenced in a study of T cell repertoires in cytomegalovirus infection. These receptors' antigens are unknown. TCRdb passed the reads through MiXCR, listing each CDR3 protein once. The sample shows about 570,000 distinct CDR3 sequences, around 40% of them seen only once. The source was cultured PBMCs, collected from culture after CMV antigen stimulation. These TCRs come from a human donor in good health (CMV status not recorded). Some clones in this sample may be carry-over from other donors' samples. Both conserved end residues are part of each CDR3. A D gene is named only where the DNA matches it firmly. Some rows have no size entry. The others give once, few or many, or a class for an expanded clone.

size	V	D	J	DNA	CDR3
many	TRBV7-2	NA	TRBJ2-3	TGTGCCAGCAGCTTAAGTCAGGGCACAGATACGCAGTATTTT	CASSLSQGTDTQYF
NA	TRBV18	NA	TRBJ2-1	TGTGCCAGCTCACCACCCGGGATCATCTCCTACAATGAGCAGTTCTTC	CASSPPGIISYNEQFF
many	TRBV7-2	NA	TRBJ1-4	TGTGCCAGCAGCTTAGGGGCAGGGGCGGAAAAACTGTTTTTT	CASSLGAGAEKLFF
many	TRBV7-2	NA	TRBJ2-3	TGTGCCAGCAGCCAACTAGCTAGCACAGATACGCAGTATTTT	CASSQLASTDTQYF
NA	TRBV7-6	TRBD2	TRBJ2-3	TGTGCCAGCAGCTCACCCCGGCATACTAGCGCGATGAGGTGGGATACGCAGTATTTT	CASSSPRHTSAMRWDTQYF
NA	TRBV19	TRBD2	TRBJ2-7	TGTGCCAGTAGCCACGGGAGGACGGGGAGCTCCTACGAGCAGTACTTC	CASSHGRTGSSYEQYF
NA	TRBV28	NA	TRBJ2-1	TGTGCCAGCAGTTCCCTTGGGGGGGGCCCCTACAATGAGCAGTTCTTC	CASSSLGGGPYNEQFF
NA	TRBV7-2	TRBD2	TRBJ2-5	TGTGCCAGCAGCCCGCGGACTAGCGGGGGGCAGACCCAGTACTTC	CASSPRTSGGQTQYF
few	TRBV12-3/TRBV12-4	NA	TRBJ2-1	TGTGCCAGCAGCCAGGGGGCTGTTAGCGGGAGAATCTCCTACAATGAGCAGTTCTTC	CASSQGAVSGRISYNEQFF
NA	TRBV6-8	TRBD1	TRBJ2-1	TGTGCCAGCAGTTACTTGGGCGGACAGGATTACAATGAGCAGTTCTTC	CASSYLGGQDYNEQFF
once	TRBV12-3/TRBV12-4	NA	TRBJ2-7	TGTGCCAGCAGCCCCCGGAGGCAGGGGAAGCGCGAGCAGTACTTC	CASSPRRQGKREQYF
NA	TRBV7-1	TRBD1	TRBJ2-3	TGTGCCAGCAGCCCCTCCGGGACAGGGCTCGGGGATACGCAGTATTTT	CASSPSGTGLGDTQYF
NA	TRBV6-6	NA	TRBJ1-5	TGTGCCAGCAGTCTCGGACGGTCCGATCAGCCCCAGCATTTT	CASSLGRSDQPQHF
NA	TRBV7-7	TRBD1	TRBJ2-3	TGTGCCAGCAGTTCCGGACAGGGGGCCCCAGATACGCAGTATTTT	CASSSGQGAPDTQYF
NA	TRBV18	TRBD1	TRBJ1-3	TGTGCCAGCTCACGCGGACAGGCCCCTGGAAACACCATATATTTT	CASSRGQAPGNTIYF
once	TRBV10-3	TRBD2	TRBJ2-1	TGTGCCATCAATAGGGCTAGCGGAGACAATGAGCAGTTCTTC	CAINRASGDNEQFF
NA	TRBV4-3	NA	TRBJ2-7	TGCGCCAGCAGCCAAGGGATGGTGAAGTTTCGCTCCTACGAGCAGTACTTC	CASSQGMVKFRSYEQYF
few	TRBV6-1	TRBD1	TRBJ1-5	TGTGCCAGCAGACACCGCGGACAGGGGAAGGATCAGCCCCAGCATTTT	CASRHRGQGKDQPQHF
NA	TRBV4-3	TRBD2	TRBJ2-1	TGCGCCAGCAGCCCGGGACTAGCGGGTAGCTCCTACAATGAGCAGTTCTTC	CASSPGLAGSSYNEQFF
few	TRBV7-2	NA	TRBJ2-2	TGTGCCAGCCGCAGCAAGGCGCGCACCGGGGAGCTGTTTTTT	CASRSKARTGELFF
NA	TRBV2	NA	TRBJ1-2	TGTGCCAGCACCGAACGGACGGTCAACTATGGCTACACCTTC	CASTERTVNYGYTF
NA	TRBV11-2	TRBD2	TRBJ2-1	TGTGCCAGCAGCTTCTGGACACTAGCGGGAGGGTTATACAATGAGCAGTTCTTC	CASSFWTLAGGLYNEQFF
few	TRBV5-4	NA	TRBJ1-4	TGTGCCAGCAGCTCCAAACAGGGCCCAAATGAAAAACTGTTTTTT	CASSSKQGPNEKLFF
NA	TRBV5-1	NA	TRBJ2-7	TGCGCCAGCAGCGAGGTGGGGGTCGGGTACGAGCAGTACTTC	CASSEVGVGYEQYF
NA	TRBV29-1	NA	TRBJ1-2	TGCAGCGTTGAAAGATGGGAAAACTATGGCTACACCTTC	CSVERWENYGYTF
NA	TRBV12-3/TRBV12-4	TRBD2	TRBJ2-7	TGTGCCAGCAGAAATAGCGGGTACTCCTACGAGCAGTACTTC	CASRNSGYSYEQYF
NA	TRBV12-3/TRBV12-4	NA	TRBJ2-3	TGTGCCATTTGGGGGGGCGCTAGCACAGATACGCAGTATTTT	CAIWGGASTDTQYF
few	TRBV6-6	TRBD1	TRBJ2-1	TGTGCCAGCAGTTACCGGGACAGGGTTAATGAGCAGTTCTTC	CASSYRDRVNEQFF
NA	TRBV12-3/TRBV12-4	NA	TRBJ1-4	TGTGCCAGCAGTTTAAGAGTTACTAATGAAAAACTGTTTTTT	CASSLRVTNEKLFF
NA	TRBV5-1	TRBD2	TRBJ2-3	TGCGCCAGCAGCGTCGGGGGGGCAAGCACAGATACGCAGTATTTT	CASSVGGASTDTQYF
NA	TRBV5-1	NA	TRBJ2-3	TGCGCCAGCAGCTCTGGGACGGAATCAGATACGCAGTATTTT	CASSSGTESDTQYF
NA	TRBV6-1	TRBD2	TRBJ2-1	TGTGCCAGCAGACGGGGGGGACTAGCGGGAGGGAGCTCCTACAATGAGCAGTTCTTC	CASRRGGLAGGSSYNEQFF
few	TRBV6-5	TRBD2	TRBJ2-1	TGTGCCAGCAGTTACGTGGGTGGGGGGGGGGGTGAGCAGTTCTTC	CASSYVGGGGGEQFF
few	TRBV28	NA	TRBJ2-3	TGTGCCAGCAGCCCACTAGGAGCGGGCCTACTCACAGATACGCAGTATTTT	CASSPLGAGLLTDTQYF
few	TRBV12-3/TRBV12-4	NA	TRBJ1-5	TGTGCCAGCAGTTTAAGGTGGACTGGCAATCAGCCCCAGCATTTT	CASSLRWTGNQPQHF
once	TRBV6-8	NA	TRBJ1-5	TGTGCCAGCAACCTTACTGGGGCTATCAATCAGCCCCAGCATTTT	CASNLTGAINQPQHF
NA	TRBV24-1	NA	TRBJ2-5	TGTGCCACCAGTGAGGCCGGCGTGGAGACCCAGTACTTC	CATSEAGVETQYF
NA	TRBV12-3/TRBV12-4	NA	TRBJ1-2	TGTGCCAGCCACGACCCAACAGGGAGCCCCACAGACGGCTACACCTTC	CASHDPTGSPTDGYTF
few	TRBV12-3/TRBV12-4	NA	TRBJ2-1	TGTGCCAGCAGTTTGGGGGCCTCATACAATGAGCAGTTCTTC	CASSLGASYNEQFF
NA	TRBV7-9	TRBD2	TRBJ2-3	TGTGCCAGCAGCTTAGAGCCTAGCGGAGATACGCAGTATTTT	CASSLEPSGDTQYF
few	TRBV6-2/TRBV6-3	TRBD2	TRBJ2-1	TGTGCCAGCAGTTACCCCAGCGGGGCGGGGACCAAATACAATGAGCAGTTCTTC	CASSYPSGAGTKYNEQFF
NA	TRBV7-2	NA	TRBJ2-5	TGTGCCAGCAGCTCTACAGGGTCGGGGGAGACCCAGTACTTC	CASSSTGSGETQYF
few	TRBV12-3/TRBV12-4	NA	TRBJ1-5	TGTGCCAGCAGTTTATTCCTTAACGAGCCCCAGCATTTT	CASSLFLNEPQHF
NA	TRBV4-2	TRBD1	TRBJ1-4	TGTGCCAGCAGCCAAGAATGGACAGGGTGGGCTAATGAAAAACTGTTTTTT	CASSQEWTGWANEKLFF
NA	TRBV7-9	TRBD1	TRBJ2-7	TGTGCCAGTGGACAGGGGCCCCCGCGGGAGCAGTACTTC	CASGQGPPREQYF
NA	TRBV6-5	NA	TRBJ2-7	TGTGCCAGCAGTTACTCGAGCCCTAGAGGTGGCAGCTTTTACGAGCAGTACTTC	CASSYSSPRGGSFYEQYF
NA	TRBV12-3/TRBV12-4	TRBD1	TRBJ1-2	TGTGCCAGCAGTTTAATGGGGGACAGGGTTAGTGGCTACACCTTC	CASSLMGDRVSGYTF